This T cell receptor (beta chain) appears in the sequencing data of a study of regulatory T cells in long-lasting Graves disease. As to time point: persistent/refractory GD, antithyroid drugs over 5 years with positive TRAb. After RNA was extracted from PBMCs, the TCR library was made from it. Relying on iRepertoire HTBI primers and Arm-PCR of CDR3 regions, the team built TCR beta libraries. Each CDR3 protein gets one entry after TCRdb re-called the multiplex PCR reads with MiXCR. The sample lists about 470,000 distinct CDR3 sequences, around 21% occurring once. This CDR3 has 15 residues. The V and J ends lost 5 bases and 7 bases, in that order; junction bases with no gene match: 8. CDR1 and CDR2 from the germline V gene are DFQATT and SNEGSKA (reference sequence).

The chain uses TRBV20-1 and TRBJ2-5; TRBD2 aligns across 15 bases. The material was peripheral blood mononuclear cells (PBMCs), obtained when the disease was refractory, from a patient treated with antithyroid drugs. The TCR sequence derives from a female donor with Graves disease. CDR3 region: CSARTSGRARLTQYF. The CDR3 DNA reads TGCAGTGCTCGGACTAGCGGGAGGGCCAGGCTGACCCAGTACTTC.